Following are 18 T cell receptor beta chains from one sample sequenced in a study of T cell responses to AZD1222 COVID-19 vaccine. Repertoires were generated with immunoSEQ multiplex PCR, while TCRdb's copy carries only in-frame clones and drops some. The table records some 160,000 clones, 91% of them present only once. The sample consisted of peripheral blood, taken on day 0 of AZD1222 vaccination. All receptors come from an adult in good health.

V is TRBV7-2 and J is TRBJ2-3; 8 bases are shared with TRBD2. Germline trimming cut 3 bases from V and 6 bases from J; bases unmatched to any gene: 8. Germline V gene lookup returns CDR1 SGHTA and CDR2 FQGNSA. The CDR3 contains 15 residues. The CDR3 DNA reads TGTGCCAGCAGCTTCCAGAGCGGGAGAGAGGATACGCAGTATTTT. It specifies CASSFQSGREDTQYF.

This clone was seen once. The rearrangement joins TRBV6-2 or TRBV6-3 to TRBJ1-4, with 7 bases matching TRBD1. The CDR3 extends over 13 amino acids. In germline, CDR1 is MNHEY, CDR2 SVGEGT. The junction had 5 bases not matched to a gene; V was cut back by 5 bases and J by 8 bases. The DNA for the CDR3 is TGTGCCAGCAGTAACAGGGGAGGCGAAAAACTGTTTTTT. Translated, it gives CASSNRGGEKLFF.

In this sample, this clone turned up once. The V and J genes are TRBV2 and TRBJ1-5, with unresolved D. This CDR3 contains 14 residues. Trimming pared 3 bases from V and 1 base from J, leaving 7 bases between. Per the germline V gene, CDR1 is SNHLY and CDR2 is FYNNEI. In nucleotides, the CDR3 is TGTGCCAGCAGTGACACCGCAAGCAATCAGCCCCAGCATTTT. Translated: CASSDTASNQPQHF.

The V and J genes are TRBV3-1 (or the pseudogene TRBV3-2) and TRBJ2-2; TRBD1 matches at 7 bases. Germline values: CDR1 LGHDT, CDR2 YNNKEL (reference sequence). This CDR3 is 17 amino acids long. Unmatched junction bases numbered 6, after V lost 0 bases and J lost 2 bases. The DNA for the CDR3 is TGTGCCAGCAGCCAAGATCGTAGGGGGCTTAACACCGGGGAGCTGTTTTTT. It yields the protein CASSQDRRGLNTGELFF.

The chain is built from TRBV9 and TRBJ2-1, with D perhaps assigned TRBD1 or TRBD2 (5 bases each). Germline V gene lookup returns CDR1 SGDLS and CDR2 YYNGEE. V lost 3 bases to trimming and J lost 8 bases, with 15 bases between them. The CDR3 length is 14 residues. Here the CDR3 reads CASSGLSRGDEQFF. The CDR3 DNA follows: TGTGCCAGCAGCGGACTGTCCCGGGGCGATGAGCAGTTCTTC.

This chain uses TRBV7-2 with TRBJ2-2; 7 nucleotides match TRBD1. The CDR3 totals 14 residues. V lost 6 bases, J lost 5 bases, and 6 bases stayed unmatched. The germline gives CDR1 SGHTA, CDR2 FQGNSA. The chain's CDR3 is CASRKDRDTGELFF. The CDR3 DNA is TGTGCCAGCAGGAAAGACAGGGATACCGGGGAGCTGTTTTTT. Supplemented by reference TRBV7-2 and TRBJ2-2, the full variable domain reads GAGVSQSPSNKVTEKGKDVELRCDPISGHTALYWYRQSLGQGLEFLIYFQGNSAPDKSGLPSDRFSAERTGGSVSTLTIQRTQQEDSAVYLCASRKDRDTGELFFGEGSRLTVL.

The chain links TRBV6-6 to TRBJ1-6; 10 positions match TRBD1. The germline CDR1 and CDR2 sequences are MNHNY and SVGAGI (reference sequence). The CDR3 extends over 15 amino acids. V shed 2 bases, J shed 9 bases, and the junction held 4 bases outside the gene matches. In nucleotides, the CDR3 is TGTGCCAGCAGTTACGACAGGGGGCAGGGTTCACCCCTCCACTTT. Translation: CASSYDRGQGSPLHF.

This chain uses TRBV30 with TRBJ1-5; 9 bases match TRBD1. V shed 7 bases and J 2 bases; nucleotides not matched to a gene: 3. This CDR3 spans 13 amino acids. Germline CDR1 reads GTSNPN; CDR2 reads SVGIG (reference sequence). The CDR3 region has the DNA TGTGCCTCGGGACAGGGCGGCAATCAGCCCCAGCATTTT. Amino acid sequence: CASGQGGNQPQHF.

The CDR3: CASSLTGLNQPQHF. The CDR3 DNA reads TGTGCCAGCAGTCTAACAGGGCTCAATCAGCCCCAGCATTTT. The rearrangement joins TRBV5-5 to TRBJ1-5, with D possibly matching TRBD1 (6 bases). The V end was cut by 5 bases, the J end by 3 bases, with 12 bases between. Germline V CDR1 and CDR2: SGHKS, YYEKEE (reference sequence). CDR3 length: 14 amino acids.

The CDR3 DNA reads as TGTGCCAGCAGCCTCAGGGGGGCGGTATATGGCTACACCTTC. As protein: CASSLRGAVYGYTF. The V gene is TRBV7-3, the J gene TRBJ1-2, with TRBD1 matching 7 bases. Per the germline V gene, CDR1 is SGHTA and CDR2 is FQGTGA. V was pared by 5 bases and J by 5 bases, with 8 bases of the junction left unmatched. The CDR3 runs 14 residues.

J is TRBJ2-1 and V is TRBV7-9; TRBD2 agrees at 13 bases. The CDR3 is 18 residues long. The germline V gene has CDR1 SEHNR and CDR2 FQNEAQ (reference sequence). Trimming took 1 base from V and 3 from J; bases not matched to a gene: 6. CDR3 amino acids: CASSLEGLAGAVYNEQFF. In DNA form, the CDR3 reads TGTGCCAGCAGCTTAGAAGGACTAGCGGGAGCTGTCTACAATGAGCAGTTCTTC.

The CDR3 protein is CASSYRYRDTEAFF. CDR3 nucleotide sequence: TGTGCCAGCAGTTACAGGTACAGGGACACTGAAGCTTTCTTT. The chain combines TRBV6-5 with TRBJ1-1; D is possibly TRBD1 (6 bases). Germline CDR1 MNHEY, CDR2 SVGAGI. V was cut by 2 bases and J by 3 bases, with 10 bases left in between. The CDR3 is made up of 14 amino acids.

The chain employs TRBV6-4 and TRBJ2-3; TRBD2 matches at 8 bases. The CDR3 runs to 13 residues. CDR1 is MRHNA, CDR2 SNTAGT, per germline. V lost 5 bases, J lost 4 bases, and 2 bases stayed unmatched. CDR3 protein: CASSRAGADTQYF. The DNA of the CDR3 is TGTGCCAGCAGTCGAGCGGGAGCAGATACGCAGTATTTT.

This sequence joins TRBV2 and TRBJ1-2; D unclear. Germline CDR1 reads SNHLY; CDR2 reads FYNNEI. The CDR3 is 11 residues long. With 4 bases removed from V and 6 bases from J, the gap between germline ends came to 6 bases. The CDR3, as DNA: TGTGCCAGCAGTGGCAGAGATGGCTACACCTTC. As protein: CASSGRDGYTF.

CDR3 DNA: TGTGCCAGTAGTATAAGTAGTGAGCAGTTCTTC. This encodes CASSISSEQFF. The chain couples TRBV19 to TRBJ2-1, with no clear D. The germline V gene has CDR1 LNHDA and CDR2 SQIVND (reference sequence). CDR3 length equals 11 residues. Trimming cost V 2 bases and J 9 bases, with 5 bases left between them.

This clone is a singleton in its sample. This chain links TRBV4-1 with TRBJ1-2; D gene ambiguous. Per the germline V gene, CDR1 is MGHRA and CDR2 is YSYEKL. V was pared by 1 base and J by 1 base, with 10 bases between. This CDR3 is built from 15 residues. The CDR3 here is CASSQGEAGNYGYTF. In DNA form, the CDR3 reads TGCGCCAGCAGCCAAGGGGAGGCCGGTAACTATGGCTACACCTTC.

This chain joins TRBV4-1 and TRBJ2-1; D is unclear. The germline CDR1 and CDR2 sequences are MGHRA and YSYEKL. Trimming removed 0 bases from V and 7 bases from J, with 7 bases in between. The CDR3 consists of 13 residues. The DNA of the CDR3 is TGCGCCAGCAGCCAAGATCGTTTGAATGAGCAGTTCTTC. Its translation is CASSQDRLNEQFF.

This chain uses TRBV28 with TRBJ2-7, with D unresolved. The CDR3 loop spans 13 amino acids. Germline CDR1 reads MDHEN; CDR2 reads SYDVKM. Trimming shortened V by 2 bases and J by 10 bases, and 15 bases separated the two germline ends. CDR3 sequence: CASSLGFVGSQYF. CDR3 DNA: TGTGCCAGCAGTTTAGGTTTTGTAGGTTCCCAGTACTTC.